A selection of T cell receptor beta chains follows, all from one sample in a study of identical twins. TCRdb re-called the 5' RACE reads through MiXCR, storing one row per CDR3 protein. The sample records 300,000 to 400,000 distinct CDR3 sequences, more than 9% being singletons. The sample was also linked to a second study, of yellow fever vaccine responses in identical twins.

The sequenced sample was CD8+ T cells sorted from blood. The receptors come from a woman between 18 and 29 years old in good health. CDR3s include the opening cysteine and the closing phenylalanine or tryptophan. D genes are given only for firm matches. Clone sizes are given selectively: once, few, many, or a class where the clone is expanded.

>-|TRBJ1-1|many|TRBV7-6
CASSLPTSGAATEAFF
TGTGCCAGCAGCTTACCTACGTCGGGGGCCGCTACTGAAGCTTTCTTT
>-|TRBJ2-1|-|TRBV15
CATSREGGVNYNEQFF
TGTGCCACCAGCAGAGAAGGGGGAGTCAACTACAATGAGCAGTTCTTC
>TRBD2|TRBJ2-5|-|TRBV9
CASSVGTSGGEETQYF
TGTGCCAGCAGCGTAGGGACTAGCGGGGGGGAAGAGACCCAGTACTTC
>-|TRBJ2-4|few|TRBV5-6
CASSDSLGAKDIQYF
TGTGCCAGCAGCGACAGTTTGGGGGCAAAAGACATTCAGTACTTC
>TRBD1|TRBJ2-7|-|TRBV7-9
CASSSRDRLNYEQYF
TGTGCCAGCAGCTCCCGGGACAGGCTAAACTACGAGCAGTACTTC
>-|TRBJ1-4|few|TRBV12-3/TRBV12-4
CGKTQGVSEKLFF
TGTGGCAAAACACAGGGTGTGAGTGAAAAACTGTTTTTT
>-|TRBJ1-5|-|TRBV27
CASSPGLRQPQHF
TGTGCCAGCAGCCCAGGGCTGCGACAGCCCCAGCATTTT
>-|TRBJ2-1|-|TRBV12-3/TRBV12-4
CASITGGAYNEQFF
TGTGCCAGCATCACGGGGGGCGCTTATAATGAGCAGTTCTTC
>TRBD2|TRBJ2-7|few|TRBV7-6
CASSLRLAESYEQYF
TGTGCCAGCAGCTTACGACTAGCGGAGTCCTACGAGCAGTACTTC
>TRBD2|TRBJ2-5|-|TRBV5-1
CASSMGLAEGMQETQYF
TGCGCCAGCAGCATGGGACTAGCGGAGGGAATGCAAGAGACCCAGTACTTC
>-|TRBJ2-3|many|TRBV9
CASSVEVGTDTQYF
TGTGCCAGCAGCGTAGAGGTGGGCACAGATACGCAGTATTTT
>TRBD2|TRBJ2-5|few|TRBV7-2
CASSLGLREWETQYF
TGTGCCAGCAGCTTAGGTTTGCGGGAGTGGGAGACCCAGTACTTC
>TRBD2|TRBJ2-5|few|TRBV6-1
CASSEKGAGGVQETQYF
TGTGCCAGCAGTGAAAAGGGGGCGGGAGGGGTCCAAGAGACCCAGTACTTC
>-|TRBJ2-1|many|TRBV7-3
CASSLHVGDLEQFF
TGTGCCAGCAGCTTGCACGTAGGGGACCTTGAGCAGTTCTTC
>TRBD2|TRBJ2-3|-|TRBV7-3
CASARGLAGVTDTQYF
TGTGCCAGCGCCCGAGGGCTAGCGGGGGTCACAGATACGCAGTATTTT
>-|TRBJ2-7|many|TRBV10-3
CASGTDYEQYF
TGTGCCAGTGGGACTGACTACGAGCAGTACTTC
>-|TRBJ1-2|-|TRBV5-1
CASSLEYGHNYGYTF
TGCGCCAGCAGCTTGGAGTACGGACACAACTATGGCTACACCTTC
>TRBD1|TRBJ1-5|few|TRBV27
CASSVQGASNQPQHF
TGTGCCAGCAGTGTTCAGGGGGCGAGCAATCAGCCCCAGCATTTT